The 31 T cell receptor beta chains presented below share a single source sample, sequenced in a study of blood T cell repertoires in COVID-19. Libraries were prepared by immunoSEQ multiplex PCR; TCRdb keeps only in-frame clonotypes and omits some of them. The table records 300,000 to 350,000 clones, about 88% of them present only once. Sequencing used PBMCs or T cells enriched from blood (not recorded which). Source of these receptors: a woman aged 30 to 39 who had been exposed to COVID-19.

This clone has just a few counts. The V call is TRBV30, the J call TRBJ2-1; TRBD1 might be the D (5 bases). Germline lookup yields CDR1 GTSNPN and CDR2 SVGIG (reference sequence). This CDR3 is 14 amino acids long. The V and J ends lost 1 base and 2 bases respectively, with 9 bases between them. The CDR3 protein is CAWSGGLTYNEQFF. The CDR3 nucleotides read TGTGCCTGGAGTGGGGGCCTTACCTACAATGAGCAGTTCTTC.

This clone was seen just once. The gene calls are TRBV6-1 and TRBJ2-7, with TRBD1 identical over 9 bases. V lost 6 bases to trimming and J lost 0 bases; unmatched junction nucleotides: 6. CDR1 is MNHNS, CDR2 SASEGT, per germline. This CDR3 is 15 amino acids long. This chain's CDR3 is CASRSGTGSSYEQYF. The DNA for the CDR3 is TGTGCCAGCAGGTCCGGGACAGGGAGCTCCTACGAGCAGTACTTC.

The CDR3 loop is CASRTGLPYEQYF. DNA for the CDR3: TGTGCCAGCCGGACAGGGCTTCCCTACGAGCAGTACTTC. V usage is TRBV27 and J usage is TRBJ2-7; 8 bases line up with TRBD1. The germline V gene has CDR1 MNHEY and CDR2 SMNVEV (reference sequence). V trimming: 8 bases; J trimming: 2 bases; junction bases outside the gene matches: 5. This CDR3 has 13 residues.

The chain is built from TRBV5-1 and TRBJ2-3; D perhaps matches TRBD2 (5 bases). The CDR3 runs to 14 residues. V lost 2 bases to trimming and J lost 2 bases, with 9 bases between them. CDR1 and CDR2 (germline): SGHRS, YFSETQ. The CDR3 is CASSFGLDTDTQYF. The CDR3 nucleotides read TGCGCCAGCAGCTTCGGACTTGACACAGATACGCAGTATTTT.

V is TRBV12-3 or TRBV12-4 and J is TRBJ2-4; 9 bases are shared with TRBD1. Trimming at V came to 5 bases and at J to 6 bases, leaving 2 bases not matched to a gene. The CDR3 is 13 residues long. CDR3 residues: CASSGTGSNIQYF. The DNA of the CDR3 is TGTGCCAGCAGTGGGACAGGGTCAAACATTCAGTACTTC.

The chain recombines TRBV3-1 (or the pseudogene TRBV3-2) with TRBJ1-6, with a weak D call TRBD1 (5 bases). The CDR3 length is 17 residues. Trimming took 0 bases from V and 0 from J, leaving 9 bases between them. Germline V gives CDR1 LGHDT, CDR2 YNNKEL (reference sequence). Here the CDR3 DNA reads TGTGCCAGCAGCCAAGAATACAGGAGCTCCTATAATTCACCCCTCCACTTT. It codes for CASSQEYRSSYNSPLHF.

This chain uses TRBV11-3 with TRBJ1-6; D is ambiguous. In germline, CDR1 is SGHNT, CDR2 YENEEA. Trimming left V 3 bases short and J 6 bases short, with 12 bases between. The CDR3 has 15 residues. Here the CDR3 reads CASSFRSSFNSPLHF. The CDR3 region has the DNA TGTGCCAGCAGCTTCCGAAGTAGCTTTAATTCACCCCTCCACTTT.

This chain connects TRBV5-4 to TRBJ2-7, with TRBD2 as a possible D gene (6 bases). Between the trimmed V and J ends, which lost 2 bases and 7 bases, there was a span of 13 bases. Germline V gives CDR1 SGHNT, CDR2 YYREEE (reference sequence). The CDR3 length is 13 residues. The CDR3 sequence is CASSLWDSQEQYF. The CDR3 nucleotides read TGTGCCAGCAGCTTATGGGACTCCCAGGAGCAGTACTTC.

The chain carries TRBV11-2 and TRBJ2-7; TRBD2 matches at 9 bases. Per germline, CDR1 SGHAT and CDR2 FQNNGV. This CDR3 has 16 residues. V shed 2 bases, J shed 3 bases, and the junction held 8 bases outside the gene matches. The CDR3 coding sequence is TGTGCCAGCAGCTTATTTATTGCGGGAGGGGACTACGAGCAGTACTTC. Encoded protein: CASSLFIAGGDYEQYF.

J is TRBJ2-7 and V is TRBV10-1; no definite D call. V lost 0 bases and J lost 7, with 19 bases in between. The CDR3 length is 16 residues. Germline V lookup: CDR1 WNHNN, CDR2 SYGVQD (reference sequence). The CDR3 DNA is TGCGCCAGCAGTGAGTCCCTGGTTGGCACCCTGAGGGAGCAGTACTTC. Protein product: CASSESLVGTLREQYF.

J is TRBJ1-4 and V is TRBV11-2, with TRBD1 matching over 7 bases. V was pared by 9 bases and J by 4 bases, with 5 bases of the junction left unmatched. Per the germline V gene, CDR1 is SGHAT and CDR2 is FQNNGV. This CDR3 is 13 amino acids long. CDR3: CASRTGRNEKLFF. The CDR3 coding sequence is TGTGCCAGTCGGACAGGCCGTAATGAAAAACTGTTTTTT.

To note about this clone: The sample has other DNA sequences that encode this CDR3 too. This chain joins TRBV27 and TRBJ1-2; the match to TRBD1 covers 7 bases. Germline V gives CDR1 MNHEY, CDR2 SMNVEV (reference sequence). The length of the CDR3 is 13 residues. V trimming: 3 bases; J trimming: 5 bases; junction bases outside the gene matches: 3. CDR3 in DNA: TGTGCCAGCAGTTTCCCAGGGGGATATGGCTACACCTTC. As protein: CASSFPGGYGYTF.

This clone was counted once. The chain recombines TRBV21-1 with TRBJ2-7; TRBD1 reflects the table's D call only, with no check against the DNA. TRBV21-1 counts as a pseudogene. The length of the CDR3 is 14 residues. Here the CDR3 DNA reads TGTGCCAGCAGCGCCCAGGGACAGGGCTACGAGCAGTACTTC. Its translation: CASSAQGQGYEQYF.

The chain is built from TRBV5-1 and TRBJ2-3; 7 nucleotides align to TRBD1. J gave up 0 bases and V 0 bases, and 10 bases lay outside the gene matches. The CDR3 has 18 residues. The germline V gene has CDR1 SGHRS and CDR2 YFSETQ. The CDR3 loop reads CASSLEGRGTTSTDTQYF. In DNA form, the CDR3 reads TGCGCCAGCAGCTTGGAAGGCAGGGGGACCACTAGCACAGATACGCAGTATTTT.

This chain links TRBV11-2 with TRBJ2-1; 14 bases map to TRBD2. The length of the CDR3 is 17 residues. Per the germline V gene, CDR1 is SGHAT and CDR2 is FQNNGV. V was clipped by 1 base and J by 7 bases; unmatched bases: 6. The CDR3: CASSLGTGLAGVNEQFF. The CDR3 nucleotides read TGTGCCAGCAGCTTAGGAACGGGACTAGCGGGAGTTAATGAGCAGTTCTTC.

V is TRBV24-1 and J is TRBJ2-2; D uncertain. V shed 1 base and J shed 6 bases, with 20 bases lying between them. CDR3 length equals 18 residues. CDR1 is KGHDR and CDR2 is SFDVKD in the germline V gene. The chain's CDR3 is CATSDFDNYRSFSGELFF. For the CDR3, the DNA is TGTGCCACCAGTGATTTCGACAATTACCGATCTTTTTCCGGGGAGCTGTTTTTT.

There are a few counts of this clone. The rearrangement links TRBV29-1 to TRBJ1-2; TRBD1 aligns across 7 bases. The germline V gene has CDR1 SQVTM and CDR2 ANQGSEA. With V trimmed by 6 bases and J by 8 bases, 15 bases remained unmatched. The CDR3 consists of 14 residues. The CDR3 spells CSVDLVGRGKGYTF. DNA of the CDR3: TGCAGCGTAGATTTGGTTGGCAGGGGGAAAGGCTACACCTTC. Using reference TRBV29-1 and TRBJ1-2 for the parts outside the CDR3, the full variable domain is SAVISQKPSRDICQRGTSLTIQCQVDSQVTMMFWYRQQPGQSLTLIATANQGSEATYESGFVIDKFPISRPNLTFSTLTVSNMSPEDSSIYLCSVDLVGRGKGYTFGSGTRLTVV.

V gene TRBV5-1 combines with J gene TRBJ2-4; the D is unclear. Germline assignment: CDR1 SGHRS and CDR2 YFSETQ. The V end lost 3 bases, the J end lost 12 bases, and 13 bases lay between the germline ends. The CDR3 consists of 12 residues. CDR3 nucleotides: TGCGCCAGCAGCTCCCCCCCGGGTGGTCAGTACTTC. Residues: CASSSPPGGQYF.

V gene TRBV7-2 combines with J gene TRBJ1-4, with D unresolved. V was pared by 6 bases and J by 0 bases, with 8 bases between. This CDR3 comprises 14 residues. Per the germline V gene, CDR1 is SGHTA and CDR2 is FQGNSA. CDR3 residues: CASRQAATNEKLFF. In DNA, the CDR3 is TGTGCCAGCAGGCAGGCCGCAACTAATGAAAAACTGTTTTTT. The variable domain in full, completed from reference TRBV7-2 and TRBJ1-4, reads GAGVSQSPSNKVTEKGKDVELRCDPISGHTALYWYRQSLGQGLEFLIYFQGNSAPDKSGLPSDRFSAERTGGSVSTLTIQRTQQEDSAVYLCASRQAATNEKLFFGSGTQLSVL.

Regarding this clone: Other DNA sequences in the same sample also yield this CDR3. The CDR3 sequence is CASSVGQGGYEQYF. CDR3 nucleotide sequence: TGTGCCAGCAGCGTAGGACAGGGGGGTTACGAGCAGTACTTC. The chain couples TRBV9 to TRBJ2-7; 9 bases fit TRBD1. This CDR3 has 14 residues. J was trimmed by 4 bases and V by 0 bases; bases with no gene match: 2. Looked up from germline, CDR1 is SGDLS and CDR2 is YYNGEE.

The V gene is TRBV3-1 (or the pseudogene TRBV3-2), the J gene TRBJ1-2; a weak D match, TRBD1 (6 bases). CDR3 size: 17 residues. Germline V gene data show CDR1 as LGHDT and CDR2 as YNNKEL (reference sequence). The V gene lost 1 base and the J gene lost 2 bases, with 17 bases spanning the gap. For the CDR3, the DNA is TGTGCCAGCAGCCAAGGGACCTGGGGACACGGAAACTATGGCTACACCTTC. This codes for CASSQGTWGHGNYGYTF.

This chain connects TRBV28 to TRBJ2-1, with 8 bases identical to TRBD2. The J segment lost 0 bases and the V segment lost 10 bases, leaving 5 bases of the junction unmatched. CDR1 MDHEN and CDR2 SYDVKM come from the germline V gene. This CDR3 spans 14 amino acids. CDR3 amino acids: CATLTSGSYNEQFF. The CDR3 nucleotides read TGTGCCACCTTAACTAGCGGCTCCTACAATGAGCAGTTCTTC.

The chain recombines TRBV5-1 with TRBJ1-1; 8 nucleotides align to TRBD1. Unmatched junction bases numbered 2, after V lost 4 bases and J lost 0 bases. Per the germline V gene, CDR1 is SGHRS and CDR2 is YFSETQ. The CDR3 spans 14 residues. The CDR3 DNA reads TGCGCCAGCAGCCTACAGGGGGTGAACACTGAAGCTTTCTTT. As protein: CASSLQGVNTEAFF.

The gene calls are TRBV11-2 and TRBJ2-3; no reliable D call. The CDR3 extends over 14 amino acids. From germline, CDR1 is SGHAT and CDR2 FQNNGV. V was clipped by 2 bases and J by 5 bases, with 11 bases between them. CDR3 DNA: TGTGCCAGCAGCTTAAATGCGGTGGGAGATACGCAGTATTTT. Translated, it gives CASSLNAVGDTQYF.

This clone was seen many times. The V and J genes are TRBV19 and TRBJ2-3; 11 bases map to TRBD2. The CDR3 runs to 15 residues. Germline values: CDR1 LNHDA, CDR2 SQIVND (reference sequence). The junction had 4 bases not matched to a gene; V was cut back by 7 bases and J by 1 base. In DNA form, the CDR3 reads TGTGCCAGTAACCCGGGACTAGCGGGCACAGATACGCAGTATTTT. It codes for CASNPGLAGTDTQYF.

The rearrangement uses TRBV14 and TRBJ2-3, with 14 nucleotides matching TRBD2. Germline CDR1 reads SGHDN; CDR2 reads FVKESK. The CDR3 length is 21 residues. V dropped 0 bases and J dropped 4; count of bases not matched to a gene: 15. CDR3 region: CASSQDKTSGRASFRADTQYF. The CDR3 nucleotides read TGTGCCAGCAGCCAAGATAAGACTAGCGGGAGGGCCAGTTTCCGCGCAGATACGCAGTATTTT.

The chain is built from TRBV27 and TRBJ2-3; TRBD2 agrees at 13 bases. Germline V lookup: CDR1 MNHEY, CDR2 SMNVEV (reference sequence). This CDR3 is 14 amino acids long. Trimming took 7 bases from V and 3 from J; bases not matched to a gene: 1. CDR3 bases: TGTGCCAGCATGGGACTAGCGGGAACAGATACGCAGTATTTT. This translates into CASMGLAGTDTQYF.

This sequence joins TRBV25-1 and TRBJ2-1, with D maybe TRBD2 (7 bases). The CDR3 has 11 amino acids. V was shortened by 9 bases and J by 9 bases, with 12 bases between the two germline ends. CDR1 is MGHDK and CDR2 is SYGVNS in the germline V gene. The CDR3: CARRGRVEQFF. CDR3 in DNA: TGTGCCAGAAGGGGGAGGGTTGAGCAGTTCTTC.

The V and J genes are TRBV2 and TRBJ2-3; D might be TRBD2 (6 bases). Per the germline V gene, CDR1 is SNHLY and CDR2 is FYNNEI. Trimming shortened V by 9 bases and J by 0 bases, and 13 bases separated the two germline ends. This CDR3 is 14 amino acids long. This CDR3 reads CASQAGSSTDTQYF. The DNA for the CDR3 is TGTGCCAGTCAAGCGGGTTCTAGCACAGATACGCAGTATTTT. The entire variable domain, with the rest obtained from reference TRBV2 and TRBJ2-3, is as follows: EPEVTQTPSHQVTQMGQEVILRCVPISNHLYFYWYRQILGQKVEFLVSFYNNEISEKSEIFDDQFSVERPDGSNFTLKIRSTKLEDSAMYFCASQAGSSTDTQYFGPGTRLTVL.

This CDR3 reads CASSLSGLAAQRQYF. Written as DNA, the CDR3 is TGTGCCAGCAGTTTATCGGGACTAGCGGCCCAGAGGCAGTATTTT. The chain recombines TRBV27 with TRBJ2-3; 11 nucleotides line up with TRBD2. Germline CDR1 and CDR2: MNHEY and SMNVEV (reference sequence). After removal of 0 bases from V and 11 bases from J, the junction contained 7 bases not matched to a gene. The CDR3 is 15 residues long.

The chain has TRBV10-3 and TRBJ2-5; 13 positions agree with TRBD2. J gave up 1 base and V 6 bases, and 2 bases lay outside the gene matches. Germline V gene sequence: CDR1 ENHRY, CDR2 SYGVKD. The CDR3 extends over 15 amino acids. CDR3 amino acids: CAIRTSGRFQETQYF. In nucleotides, the CDR3 is TGTGCCATCAGGACTAGCGGGAGGTTCCAAGAGACCCAGTACTTC.